This T cell receptor (beta chain) originates from a study of blood T cell repertoires in COVID-19. About the study: Researchers got acute and convalescent COVID-19 samples from the United States, Italy and Spain.

In the authors' methods: Estimation of nucleated cell counts relied on the amplification of reference gene primers. TCRdb's table, derived via immunoSEQ multiplex PCR, lists solely in-frame clones and lacks some. That table gives V, J and clone size, and the DNA gave D and trimming. The repertoire holds around 340,000 clones, with less than 90% as singletons. The CDR3 contains 14 residues. The germline V gene has CDR1 SGHDN and CDR2 FVKESK. The V end lost 2 bases, the J end lost 5 bases, and 12 bases lay between the germline ends. Seattle patients were enrolled during active infection and followed longitudinally.

V and J are TRBV14 and TRBJ1-2, with D perhaps matching TRBD1 (5 bases). Sample: peripheral blood. This sequence was found in a woman in her sixties with COVID-19, enrolled during active disease. The DNA for the CDR3 is TGTGCCAGCAGCCAAACTGGAGGGGTGTATGGCTACACCTTC. This codes for CASSQTGGVYGYTF.